There are a few counts of the clone carrying this T cell receptor beta chain. Its antigen is undetermined. The data were produced by immunoSEQ multiplex PCR, yet TCRdb's version contains in-frame clones alone and is incomplete. In the table there are some 27,000 clones, roughly 69% of which are singletons. The sample originates from a study of somatic mutations in cytotoxic T cells in rheumatoid arthritis. General study findings and limits: Antigenic targets recognized by the expanded CD8+ clones remained undetermined. There was no significant difference in CD8+ T-cell clonality between rheumatoid arthritis patients and age-matched healthy controls. Slight underrepresentation of TRBV07 in rheumatoid arthritis patients was not adjusted for multiple comparisons.

Looked up from germline, CDR1 is SGHNT and CDR2 is YYREEE (reference sequence). The CDR3 contains 14 residues. Deletions cut 4 bases from V and 1 base from J, with 11 bases between. This TCR was recovered from a woman aged 18-35 years in good health. The sequencing sample was made of CD8+ T cells sorted from blood. This chain joins TRBV5-4 and TRBJ1-1; D ambiguous. The CDR3 sequence: CASSEGNPNTEAFF. Here the CDR3 DNA reads TGTGCCAGCAGCGAAGGGAACCCGAACACTGAAGCTTTCTTT.